These 2 T cell receptor beta chains were sequenced from one sample in a study of T cell responses to AZD1222 COVID-19 vaccine. TCRdb's copy holds only in-frame clones and misses some; the assay was immunoSEQ multiplex PCR. The sample carries tens of thousands of clones, about nine tenths recorded once. Here the sequenced sample was peripheral blood, taken 28 days after the second AZD1222 dose. The receptors originated from an adult who received the AZD1222 COVID-19 vaccine.

The table lists this clone with a count of one. The CDR3 nucleotides are TGTGCCCTCCAGACTAGCGGGGGAGATTGGTTCTTC. Translation: CALQTSGGDWFF. The chain recombines TRBV10-3 with TRBJ2-1, with 12 bases identical to TRBD2. V was pared by 11 bases and J by 15 bases, with 11 bases of the junction left unmatched. CDR1 and CDR2 (germline): ENHRY, SYGVKD. The CDR3 sequence is 12 residues long.

In its sample, this clone was seen a few times. The chain uses TRBV5-1 and TRBJ1-4; TRBD1 agrees at 9 bases. With 3 bases clipped from V and 2 bases from J, the junction kept 5 bases outside the gene matches. This CDR3 spans 16 amino acids. In germline, CDR1 is SGHRS, CDR2 YFSETQ. The CDR3 sequence: CASSSTQGATNEKLFF. In DNA form, the CDR3 reads TGCGCCAGCAGCTCAACACAGGGGGCGACTAATGAAAAACTGTTTTTT.